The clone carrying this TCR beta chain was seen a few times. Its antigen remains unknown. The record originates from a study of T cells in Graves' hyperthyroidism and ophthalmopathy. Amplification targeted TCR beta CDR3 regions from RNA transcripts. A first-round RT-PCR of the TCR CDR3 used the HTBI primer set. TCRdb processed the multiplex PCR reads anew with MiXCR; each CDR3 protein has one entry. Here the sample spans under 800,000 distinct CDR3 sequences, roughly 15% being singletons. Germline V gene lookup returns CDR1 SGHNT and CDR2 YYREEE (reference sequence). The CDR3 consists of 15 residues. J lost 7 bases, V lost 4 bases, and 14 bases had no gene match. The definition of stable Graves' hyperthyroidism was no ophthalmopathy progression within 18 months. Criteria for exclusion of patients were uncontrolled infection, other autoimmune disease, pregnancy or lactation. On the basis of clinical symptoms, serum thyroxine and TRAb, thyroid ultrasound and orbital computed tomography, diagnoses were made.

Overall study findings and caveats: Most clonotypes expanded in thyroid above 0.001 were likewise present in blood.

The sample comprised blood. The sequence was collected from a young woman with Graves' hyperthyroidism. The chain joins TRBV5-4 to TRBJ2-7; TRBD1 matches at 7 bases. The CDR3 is CASSPGEGAQGEQYF. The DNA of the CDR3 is TGTGCCAGCAGCCCCGGAGAGGGGGCCCAGGGGGAGCAGTACTTC.